Each of the 2 T cell receptor beta chains below was sequenced from the same sample in a study of vaccination and CD4 T cells after COVID-19. The treatment is: roughly nine-day PBMC culture with coronavirus spike peptide pools or control peptides (ViraFEST assay). These receptors have no identified antigens. The study sequenced cultured CD4+ T cell DNA using the Oncomine TCR Beta short-read assay. A single record per CDR3 protein comes from TCRdb applying MiXCR to the PCR reads. The sample holds about 4,400 distinct CDR3 sequences; approximately 20% are singletons and the top ten take 20% to 25%. Sequencing input: CD4+ T cells from blood, cultured in vitro. The receptors come from a human donor who had recovered from COVID-19.

The chain recombines TRBV2 with TRBJ1-5, with 9 bases that match TRBD1. After removal of 4 bases from V and 7 bases from J, the junction contained 8 bases not matched to a gene. From germline, CDR1 is SNHLY and CDR2 FYNNEI. CDR3 length equals 15 residues. The CDR3 DNA reads as TGTGCCAGCAGTGGGGACAGGGTGCGGGACCAGCCCCAGCATTTT. Its protein is CASSGDRVRDQPQHF.

This clonotype was seen only a few times. This sequence joins TRBV2 and TRBJ2-7, with D perhaps matching TRBD1 (6 bases). In germline, CDR1 is SNHLY, CDR2 FYNNEI. There are 11 residues in the CDR3. The V and J ends lost 6 bases and 6 bases respectively, with 9 bases between them. CDR3 sequence reads: CASRETGEQYF. DNA for the CDR3: TGTGCCAGCAGAGAGACAGGCGAGCAGTACTTC.